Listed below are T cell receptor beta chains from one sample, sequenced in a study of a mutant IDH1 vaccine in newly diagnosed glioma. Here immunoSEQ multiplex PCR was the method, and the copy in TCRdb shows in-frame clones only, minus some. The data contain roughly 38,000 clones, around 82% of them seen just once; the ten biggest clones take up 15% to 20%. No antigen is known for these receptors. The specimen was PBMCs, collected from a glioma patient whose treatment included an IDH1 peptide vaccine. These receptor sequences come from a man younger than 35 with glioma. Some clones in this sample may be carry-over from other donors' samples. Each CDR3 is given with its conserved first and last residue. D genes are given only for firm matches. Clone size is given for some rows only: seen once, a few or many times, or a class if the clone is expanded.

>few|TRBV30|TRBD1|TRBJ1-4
CAWSVGQIEKLFF
TGTGCCTGGAGTGTGGGACAGATTGAAAAACTGTTTTTT
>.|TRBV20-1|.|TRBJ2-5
CSVWAQETQYF
TGCAGCGTTTGGGCACAAGAGACCCAGTACTTC
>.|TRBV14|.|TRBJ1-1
CASSLDQGRKTEAFF
TGTGCCAGCAGCCTTGATCAGGGTCGGAAAACTGAAGCTTTCTTT
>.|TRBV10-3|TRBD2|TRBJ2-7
CAISGGSFSYEQYF
TGTGCCATCAGTGGCGGGAGCTTCTCCTACGAGCAGTACTTC
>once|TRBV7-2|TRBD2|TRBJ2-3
CASSLALYVAGLTDTQYF
TGTGCCAGCAGCTTAGCTCTATACGTAGCGGGGTTGACAGATACGCAGTATTTT
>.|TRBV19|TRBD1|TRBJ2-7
CASSEGQGAYEQYF
TGTGCCAGTAGTGAGGGACAGGGAGCCTACGAGCAGTACTTC
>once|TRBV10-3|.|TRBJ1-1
CAIREGVTEAFF
TGTGCCATCAGGGAGGGGGTCACTGAAGCTTTCTTT
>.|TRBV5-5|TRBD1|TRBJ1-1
CASSGWGQLNTEAFF
TGTGCCAGCAGCGGATGGGGACAGCTAAACACTGAAGCTTTCTTT
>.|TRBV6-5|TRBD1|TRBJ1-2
CASSYYSGGGYGYTF
TGTGCCAGCAGTTACTATTCAGGGGGCGGTTATGGCTACACCTTC
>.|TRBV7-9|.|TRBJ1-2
CASSPGNNYGYTF
TGTGCCAGCTCACCCGGTAATAACTATGGCTACACCTTC
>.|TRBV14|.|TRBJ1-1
CASSQADRPDNTEAFF
TGTGCCAGCAGCCAAGCAGACAGGCCCGATAACACTGAAGCTTTCTTT
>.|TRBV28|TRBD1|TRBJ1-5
CASSLIQGANQPQHF
TGTGCCAGCAGTTTAATACAGGGGGCGAATCAGCCCCAGCATTTT
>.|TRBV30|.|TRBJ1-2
CAWSVRDTLGYTF
TGTGCCTGGAGTGTCCGGGACACCCTCGGCTACACCTTC
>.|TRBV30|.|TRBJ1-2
CASKYTGFRAYGYTF
TGTGCCTCAAAATATACAGGGTTCAGGGCCTATGGCTACACCTTC
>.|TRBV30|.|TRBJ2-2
CAWKGRYGELFF
TGTGCCTGGAAAGGGAGGTACGGGGAGCTGTTTTTT
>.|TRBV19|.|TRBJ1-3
CASSTTDASGNTIYF
TGTGCCAGTAGTACGACGGATGCCTCTGGAAACACCATATATTTT
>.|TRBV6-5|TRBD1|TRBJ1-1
CASSYFGQGEAFF
TGTGCCAGCAGTTACTTCGGACAGGGAGAAGCTTTCTTT
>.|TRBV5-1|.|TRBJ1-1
CASSLGAEAFF
TGCGCCAGCAGTTTAGGGGCTGAAGCTTTCTTT
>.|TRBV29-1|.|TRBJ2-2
CSVETKGTGELFF
TGCAGCGTTGAAACTAAGGGTACCGGGGAGCTGTTTTTT
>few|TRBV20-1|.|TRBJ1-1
CSAIDVTEAFF
TGCAGTGCCATCGACGTGACTGAAGCTTTCTTT
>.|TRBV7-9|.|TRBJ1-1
CASSLVGVYTEAFF
TGTGCCAGCAGCTTAGTCGGGGTTTACACTGAAGCTTTCTTT
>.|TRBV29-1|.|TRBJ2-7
CSVEDGRAGSSYEQYF
TGCAGCGTTGAAGATGGTCGAGCAGGGAGCTCCTACGAGCAGTACTTC
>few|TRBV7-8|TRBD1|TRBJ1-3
CASSPRTGFGNTIYF
TGTGCCAGCAGCCCCCGGACAGGGTTTGGAAACACCATATATTTT
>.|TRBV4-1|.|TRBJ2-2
CASSQALGFRPGELFF
TGCGCCAGCAGCCAAGCTCTCGGGTTTCGGCCCGGGGAGCTGTTTTTT
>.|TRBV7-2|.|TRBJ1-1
CASSSTQGVTEAFF
TGTGCCAGCAGCTCGACCCAGGGTGTCACTGAAGCTTTCTTT
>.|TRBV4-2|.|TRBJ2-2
CASSQDGDGELFF
TGTGCCAGCAGCCAAGATGGGGACGGGGAGCTGTTTTTT
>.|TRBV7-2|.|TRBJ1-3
CASSLVGNTIYF
TGTGCCAGCAGCTTAGTGGGAAACACCATATATTTT
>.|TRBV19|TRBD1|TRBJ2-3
CASSVMDRASTDTQYF
TGTGCCAGTAGTGTGATGGACAGGGCCAGCACAGATACGCAGTATTTT
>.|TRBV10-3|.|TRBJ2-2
CAIATVRGLNTGELFF
TGTGCCATCGCAACTGTGAGGGGGTTGAACACCGGGGAGCTGTTTTTT
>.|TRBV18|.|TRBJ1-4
CASSPWANNEKLFF
TGTGCCAGCTCACCATGGGCTAATAATGAAAAACTGTTTTTT
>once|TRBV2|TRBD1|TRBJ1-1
CASSEAGQGAENTEAFF
TGTGCCAGCAGTGAAGCCGGGCAGGGGGCCGAGAACACTGAAGCTTTCTTT
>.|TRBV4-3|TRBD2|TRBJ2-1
CASSHGAGGPHEQFF
TGCGCCAGCAGTCACGGGGCGGGAGGGCCCCATGAGCAGTTCTTC
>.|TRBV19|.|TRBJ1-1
CASSMQGYSVMNTEAFF
TGTGCCAGTAGTATGCAGGGCTACTCCGTCATGAACACTGAAGCTTTCTTT
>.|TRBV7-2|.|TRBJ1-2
CASSQSVGEPSGYTF
TGCGCCAGCAGCCAATCGGTAGGGGAACCGTCTGGCTACACCTTC
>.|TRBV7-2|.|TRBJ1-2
CASSLGFQYYGYTF
TGTGCCAGCAGCTTGGGATTTCAATACTATGGCTACACCTTC
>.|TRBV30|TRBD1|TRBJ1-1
CACQQGAENTEAFF
TGTGCCTGTCAACAGGGGGCCGAGAACACTGAAGCTTTCTTT
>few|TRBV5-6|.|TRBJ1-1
CASSHLRAGMNTEAFF
TGTGCCAGCAGCCACCTCCGGGCGGGTATGAACACTGAAGCTTTCTTT
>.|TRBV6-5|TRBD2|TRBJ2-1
CASSWALSGETFF
TGTGCCAGCAGTTGGGCACTTAGCGGGGAGACGTTCTTC
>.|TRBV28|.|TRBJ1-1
CASSLLRGGDTEAFF
TGTGCCAGCAGTTTACTAAGGGGGGGTGACACTGAAGCTTTCTTT
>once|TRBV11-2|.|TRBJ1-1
CASSLTRGGEAFF
TGTGCCAGCAGCTTAACACGGGGTGGTGAAGCTTTCTTT
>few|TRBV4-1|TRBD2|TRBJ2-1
CASSQALAGSYNEQFF
TGCGCCAGCAGCCAAGCACTAGCGGGCTCTTACAATGAGCAGTTCTTC
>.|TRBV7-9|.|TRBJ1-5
CASSLPGSNQPQHF
TGTGCCAGCAGCTTACCCGGGAGCAATCAGCCCCAGCATTTT
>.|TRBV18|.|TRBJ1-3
CASSPQGEGNTIYF
TGTGCCAGCTCACCACAGGGGGAAGGAAACACCATATATTTT
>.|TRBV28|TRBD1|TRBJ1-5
CASKTGEWSQPQHF
TGTGCCAGCAAGACAGGGGAGTGGAGTCAGCCCCAGCATTTT
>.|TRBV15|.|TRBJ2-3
CATSRVQGELMTDTQYF
TGTGCCACCAGCAGAGTTCAAGGAGAGCTCATGACAGATACGCAGTATTTT
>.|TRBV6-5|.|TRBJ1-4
CASSYGGRWGEKLFF
TGTGCCAGCAGTTACGGGGGCAGGTGGGGGGAAAAACTGTTTTTT
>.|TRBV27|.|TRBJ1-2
CAIRGSNYGYTF
TGTGCCATCCGAGGCAGCAACTATGGCTACACCTTC
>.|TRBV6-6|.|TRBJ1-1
CASSYTPNTEAFF
TGTGCCAGCAGTTACACCCCCAACACTGAAGCTTTCTTT
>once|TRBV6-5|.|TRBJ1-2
CASSGGLNRYGYTF
TGTGCCAGCAGTGGAGGCCTCAATCGATATGGCTACACCTTC
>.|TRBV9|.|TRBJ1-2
CASSVDSPNYGYTF
TGTGCCAGCAGCGTAGACTCACCAAACTATGGCTACACCTTC
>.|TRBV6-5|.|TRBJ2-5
CASSYSRLQETQYF
TGTGCCAGCAGTTACTCGCGGCTACAAGAGACCCAGTACTTC